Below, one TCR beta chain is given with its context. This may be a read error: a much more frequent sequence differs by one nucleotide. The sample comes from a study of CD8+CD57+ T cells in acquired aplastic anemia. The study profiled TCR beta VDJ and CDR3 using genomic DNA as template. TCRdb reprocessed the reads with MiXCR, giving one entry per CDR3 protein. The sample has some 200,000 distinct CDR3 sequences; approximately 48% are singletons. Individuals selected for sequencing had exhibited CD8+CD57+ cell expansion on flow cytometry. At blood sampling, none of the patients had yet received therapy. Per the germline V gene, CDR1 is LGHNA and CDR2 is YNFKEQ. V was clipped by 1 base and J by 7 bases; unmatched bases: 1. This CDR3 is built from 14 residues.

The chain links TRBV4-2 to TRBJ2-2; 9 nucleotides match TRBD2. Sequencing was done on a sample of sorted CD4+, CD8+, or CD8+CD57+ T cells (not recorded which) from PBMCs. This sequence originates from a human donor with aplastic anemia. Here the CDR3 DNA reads TGTGCCAGCAGCCAAGCAGCGGGAGGCGGGGAGCTGTTTTTT. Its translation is CASSQAAGGGELFF.